Listed below are T cell receptor beta chains from one sample, sequenced in a study of technical replicates of blood from four donors. The repertoire was sequenced with immunoSEQ multiplex PCR; TCRdb's copy has only in-frame clones and lacks some. Altogether 65,000 to 80,000 clones are present, under 99% being singletons, with the ten largest covering around 0.22%. The sequencing sample was made of T cells isolated from PBMCs. These receptors were obtained from a human donor in good health. Each CDR3 is given with its conserved first and last residue. D genes are given only for firm matches. A clone size is listed for some rows: how often the clone was seen (once, few, many), or a class if it is expanded.

v_gene,d_gene,len,abundance,j_gene,CDR3nt,CDR3aa
TRBV4-1,NA,14,NA,TRBJ2-3,TGCGCCAGCAGATCGACTAGTATTGCAGATACGCAGTATTTT,CASRSTSIADTQYF
TRBV16,NA,13,NA,TRBJ1-2,TGTGCCAGCAGCCAATTAACAGGCTATGGCTACACCTTC,CASSQLTGYGYTF
TRBV28,NA,14,NA,TRBJ1-1,TGTGCCACCAAATGGGTGGTGGGGGCTCCTGAAGCTTTCTTT,CATKWVVGAPEAFF
TRBV28,NA,16,NA,TRBJ2-5,TGTGCCAGCAGTTTGTATTTGGGAGACACCCAAGAGACCCAGTACTTC,CASSLYLGDTQETQYF
TRBV9,TRBD2,16,NA,TRBJ2-5,TGTGCCAGCAGCGCTCCAGCGGGAGGGCCTCAAGAGACCCAGTACTTC,CASSAPAGGPQETQYF
TRBV10-3,NA,14,NA,TRBJ1-1,TGTGCCATCAGTGATGGTGGTGGAGGTACTGAAGCTTTCTTT,CAISDGGGGTEAFF
TRBV6-1,NA,13,NA,TRBJ2-7,TGTGCCAGCAGTGTTCGGTTAACCTACGAGCAGTACTTC,CASSVRLTYEQYF
TRBV7-9,NA,15,NA,TRBJ2-2,TGTGCCAGCAGCTTCGACTATGCGAACACCGGGGAGCTGTTTTTT,CASSFDYANTGELFF
TRBV13,NA,13,once,TRBJ2-5,TGTGCCAGCAGCTTTTGGGAGCAAGAGACCCAGTACTTC,CASSFWEQETQYF
TRBV7-8,NA,14,NA,TRBJ2-5,TGTGCCAGCAGCTTATTTGCAGGGGAAGAGACCCAGTACTTC,CASSLFAGEETQYF
TRBV19,TRBD2,17,NA,TRBJ2-3,TGTGCCAGTAGTTTACGGGGACTAGCGGGAGGCACAGATACGCAGTATTTT,CASSLRGLAGGTDTQYF
TRBV7-2,TRBD1,16,NA,TRBJ1-3,TGTGCCAGCAGCTTGGGACAGGCGGGATCTGGAAACACCATATATTTT,CASSLGQAGSGNTIYF
TRBV5-1,NA,15,NA,TRBJ2-1,TGCGCCAGCAGCGGCGAACTAGCATCCTACAATGAGCAGTTCTTC,CASSGELASYNEQFF
TRBV6-5,NA,13,NA,TRBJ2-1,TGTGCCAGCAGTTACTCTACTATCCATGAGCAGTTCTTC,CASSYSTIHEQFF
TRBV4-3,TRBD2,16,NA,TRBJ2-4,TGCGCCAGCAGCCAAGGACTAGCAGAAGCCAAAAACATTCAGTACTTC,CASSQGLAEAKNIQYF
TRBV4-1,NA,15,NA,TRBJ2-5,TGCGCCAGCAGCCAAGTCAGTACCATCCAAGAGACCCAGTACTTC,CASSQVSTIQETQYF
TRBV5-1,NA,14,NA,TRBJ2-3,TGCGCCAGCAGCTTGGCGACAGCTACAGATACGCAGTATTTT,CASSLATATDTQYF
TRBV4-1,NA,14,NA,TRBJ1-1,TGCGCCAGCAGCCAAGCGCTAGGGAGGACTGAAGCTTTCTTT,CASSQALGRTEAFF
TRBV29-1,NA,13,NA,TRBJ1-1,TGCAGCGTTGAAGGGAGGATGAACACTGAAGCTTTCTTT,CSVEGRMNTEAFF
TRBV21-1,NA,16,NA,TRBJ1-5,TGTGCCAGCAGCGGAGGGCGTCGGGGTCTGGGGCAGCCCCAGCATTTT,CASSGGRRGLGQPQHF
TRBV4-1,TRBD2,16,NA,TRBJ2-1,TGCGCCAGCAGCGTGGGGACTATAAACTCCGACAATGAGCAGTTCTTC,CASSVGTINSDNEQFF
TRBV20-1,NA,11,NA,TRBJ2-5,TGCAGTGCTAGAGATCTGGAGACCCAGTACTTC,CSARDLETQYF
TRBV7-2,TRBD2,15,NA,TRBJ2-7,TGTGCCAGCAGCTTAGGACTAGCGGGAGGACGCGAGCAGTACTTC,CASSLGLAGGREQYF
TRBV5-4,TRBD2,16,NA,TRBJ2-1,TGTGCCAGCAGCTCCGGGACTAGCGGGGGGTACAATGAGCAGTTCTTC,CASSSGTSGGYNEQFF
TRBV5-4,NA,13,NA,TRBJ1-1,TGTGCCAGCAGATACACAGGGTCCGCTGAAGCTTTCTTT,CASRYTGSAEAFF
TRBV4-3,TRBD2,18,NA,TRBJ2-1,TGCGCCAGCAGCCCACAGCTAGCGGGAGGGCCTTTAGTAAATGAGCAGTTCTTC,CASSPQLAGGPLVNEQFF
TRBV7-6,TRBD2,18,NA,TRBJ2-1,TGTGCCAGCAGCCCCCTAGTATCCGGGACTAGCGGGAGTAATGAGCAGTTCTTC,CASSPLVSGTSGSNEQFF
TRBV2,TRBD1,12,NA,TRBJ1-2,TGTGCCACACTAGGGACAGGGGGCGGCTACACCTTC,CATLGTGGGYTF
TRBV5-1,NA,14,NA,TRBJ2-2,TGCGCCAGCAGCTTGGAAGCGGACACCGGGGAGCTGTTTTTT,CASSLEADTGELFF
TRBV29-1,TRBD1,13,once,TRBJ1-2,TGCAGCGCCGGGACAGGAACTAACTATGGCTACACCTTC,CSAGTGTNYGYTF
TRBV27,NA,15,NA,TRBJ2-6,TGTGCCAGCAGTTTTGGCAGCTCTGGGGCCAACGTCCTGACTTTC,CASSFGSSGANVLTF
TRBV30,NA,14,NA,TRBJ1-1,TGTGCCTGGAGTCCCTTGGGGCAGGGGCTGGGAGCTTTCTTT,CAWSPLGQGLGAFF
TRBV2,TRBD1,15,NA,TRBJ2-3,TGTGCCGGCTCAGGGGGCGGAATAGGTGCAGATACGCAGTATTTT,CAGSGGGIGADTQYF
TRBV5-1,NA,13,NA,TRBJ2-1,TGCGCCAGCAGCCTGGGGACTGTTAGTGAGCAGTTCTTC,CASSLGTVSEQFF
TRBV5-6,NA,14,NA,TRBJ2-7,TGTGCCAGCAGCGCCGCCGCGCACGGGTACGAGCAGTACTTC,CASSAAAHGYEQYF
TRBV9,NA,15,NA,TRBJ2-1,TGTGCCAGCAGCGTAGGACTAGGCTCCTACAATGAGCAGTTCTTC,CASSVGLGSYNEQFF
TRBV4-1,NA,13,once,TRBJ1-1,TGCGCCAGCAGCCAACTAGACCGGACTGAAGCTTTCTTT,CASSQLDRTEAFF
TRBV5-1,TRBD1,17,NA,TRBJ1-3,TGCGCCAGCACGACGAATCCCAGGGGGGCATCAGGAAACACCATATATTTT,CASTTNPRGASGNTIYF
TRBV6-4,NA,12,NA,TRBJ1-2,TGTGCCAGCAGTGACCACAGATATGGCTACACCTTC,CASSDHRYGYTF
TRBV29-1,NA,13,once,TRBJ1-5,TGCAGCGTTCGAACAGGGCTGGATCAGCCCCAGCATTTT,CSVRTGLDQPQHF
TRBV10-2,NA,17,NA,TRBJ2-7,TGCGCCAGCAGGGATGACGGTGGAGAGGGTTTTTCCTACGAGCAGTACTTC,CASRDDGGEGFSYEQYF
TRBV7-9,NA,11,NA,TRBJ2-1,TGTGCCAGCAGCCGCGACAATGAGCAGTTCTTC,CASSRDNEQFF
TRBV6-5,NA,15,NA,TRBJ1-5,TGTGCCAGCAGTTTCAGGCCGACCAGCAATCAGCCCCAGCATTTT,CASSFRPTSNQPQHF
TRBV9,NA,14,once,TRBJ2-7,TGTGCCAGCAGCGTACGGCCGGGAATCTACGAGCAGTACTTC,CASSVRPGIYEQYF
TRBV13,NA,16,NA,TRBJ1-3,TGTGCCAGCAGCTTAGGAAGGACAGCCTCTGGAAACACCATATATTTT,CASSLGRTASGNTIYF
TRBV6-6,TRBD1,16,NA,TRBJ2-3,TGTGCCAGCAGTTACAGTTGGGACAGGGGGCTGGATACGCAGTATTTT,CASSYSWDRGLDTQYF
TRBV2,NA,13,NA,TRBJ2-7,TGTGCCAGCAGTGAAGGTTCTAGCCCCGAGCAGTACTTC,CASSEGSSPEQYF
TRBV6-5,NA,12,once,TRBJ2-5,TGTGCCAGACCAGGACAGCAAGAGACCCAGTACTTC,CARPGQQETQYF
TRBV18,TRBD1,18,NA,TRBJ1-2,TGTGCCAGCTCACGAACTTCTGGACAGGCCAGTCGCCTCGGCGGCTACACCTTC,CASSRTSGQASRLGGYTF
TRBV18,NA,17,NA,TRBJ2-7,TGTGCCAGCTCACCTTTCTCGCTGGTAATCGGCTCCTACGAGCAGTACTTC,CASSPFSLVIGSYEQYF
TRBV11-3,NA,16,NA,TRBJ2-3,TGTGCCAGCAGCGCACAACTAGGAGGGGGGGTGGATACGCAGTATTTT,CASSAQLGGGVDTQYF
TRBV19,TRBD2,18,NA,TRBJ2-1,TGTGCCAGTAGTTCCGGACTAGCGGGAGTCCCTTCCTACAATGAGCAGTTCTTC,CASSSGLAGVPSYNEQFF
TRBV4-3,NA,18,NA,TRBJ2-3,TGCGCCAGCAGCCAAGATGAGTTGGGGGGAGGTAGCACAGATACGCAGTATTTT,CASSQDELGGGSTDTQYF
TRBV6-5,NA,11,NA,TRBJ1-2,TGTGCCAGCAGTGACAACCTAGGCTACACCTTC,CASSDNLGYTF
TRBV6-6,NA,14,once,TRBJ2-3,TGTGCCAGCAGTCTTGGACTGGCCACAGATACGCAGTATTTT,CASSLGLATDTQYF